These 10 T cell receptor beta chains originate from one sample sequenced in a study of glioma-infiltrating T cells. Using RNA template, CDR3s of TCR alpha and beta were amplified with iRepertoire arm-PCR. TCRdb reprocessed the multiplex PCR reads with MiXCR, giving one entry per CDR3 protein. The table records around 190,000 distinct CDR3 sequences, over 40% of them present only once. The source material was glioma tissue, nonneoplastic brain tissue, or PBMCs (not recorded which). The receptors shown here come from a human donor with low-grade glioma or glioblastoma, undergoing nonglioma brain surgery, or in good health (not recorded which).

This clonotype has more than one count but fewer than ten. The J gene is TRBJ2-1, the V gene TRBV18; no reliable D call. V dropped 3 bases and J dropped 6 bases, with 9 bases sitting between them. The length of the CDR3 is 13 residues. Germline V gene sequence: CDR1 KGHSH, CDR2 LQKENI. For the CDR3, the DNA is TGTGCCAGCTCACCTACGGCGGCCAATGAGCAGTTCTTC. Translated, it gives CASSPTAANEQFF.

About this clonotype itself: This may be a read error: a much more frequent sequence differs by one nucleotide. The chain has TRBV6-6 and TRBJ2-1; TRBD2 matches 9 bases. V dropped 2 bases and J dropped 6; count of bases not matched to a gene: 2. CDR3 length: 14 residues. In germline, CDR1 is MNHNY, CDR2 SVGAGI (reference sequence). The CDR3, as DNA: TGTGCCAGCAGTTACGGGACTAGCAGCAATGAGCAGTTCTTC. Amino acids: CASSYGTSSNEQFF.

The table lists this clonotype with many counts. The CDR3 DNA sequence: TGTGCCACCAGCAGAGACAGGGAGAACACTGAAGCTTTCTTT. It codes for CATSRDRENTEAFF. The rearrangement uses TRBV15 and TRBJ1-1; D perhaps matches TRBD1 (5 bases). The CDR3 spans 14 residues. The V gene lost 0 bases and the J gene lost 1 base, with 6 bases spanning the gap. The V gene's germline CDR1 is LNHNV and CDR2 YYDKDF (reference sequence).

Concerning this clonotype: A much bigger clone sits one base away, suggesting this may be a read error. V is TRBV28 and J is TRBJ2-7, with D maybe TRBD1 (7 bases). The V and J ends lost 6 bases and 3 bases respectively, with 18 bases between them. Germline values: CDR1 MDHEN, CDR2 SYDVKM. The CDR3 consists of 15 residues. The CDR3 sequence: CASSTTGEVRYEQYF. CDR3 DNA sequence: TGTGCCAGCAGCACCACAGGGGAGGTGCGCTACGAGCAGTACTTC.

There are many counts of this clonotype. The V gene is TRBV10-3, the J gene TRBJ1-1; tentatively, D is TRBD1 (6 bases). Trimming shortened V by 10 bases and J by 2 bases, and 17 bases separated the two germline ends. Germline CDR1 and CDR2: ENHRY and SYGVKD. This CDR3 region has 14 residues. This CDR3 is CATNHREINTEAFF. The CDR3 nucleotides read TGTGCCACCAACCACAGGGAAATCAACACTGAAGCTTTCTTT.

In the case of this clonotype: A much larger clone lies a single base off, so this may be a read error. The rearrangement links TRBV4-1 to TRBJ2-5; TRBD2 matches at 12 bases. The length of the CDR3 is 17 residues. The germline gives CDR1 MGHRA, CDR2 YSYEKL. DNA of the CDR3: TGCGCCAGCATCCAAAGTCCTAGCGGGAGGGCCGGGGAGACCCAGTACTTC. Its translation is CASIQSPSGRAGETQYF.

This clonotype has more than one count but fewer than ten. This chain uses TRBV12-5 with TRBJ2-3; 10 bases line up with TRBD1. The germline CDR1 and CDR2 sequences are LGHNT and FRNRAP. V lost 7 bases, J lost 10 bases, and 8 bases stayed unmatched. CDR3 length equals 13 residues. In DNA, the CDR3 is TGTGCTAGTGACCCACGAGGACAGGGGGCGCAGTATTTT. It encodes CASDPRGQGAQYF.

This clonotype was observed a few times. The conserved final phenylalanine or tryptophan is absent from the CDR3, which likely points to a read error. The chain joins TRBV28 to TRBJ2-7, with TRBD1 matching over 7 bases. J gave up 0 bases and V 6 bases, and 8 bases lay outside the gene matches. Germline lookup yields CDR1 MDHEN and CDR2 SYDVKM. The CDR3 consists of 15 residues. CDR3 bases: TGTGCCAGCAGACCGGGACAGATAAGCTCCTACGAGCAGTACCTC. Its translation is CASRPGQISSYEQYL.

As for this clonotype: A read error is possible here, since a much larger clone lies one base away. The chain couples TRBV5-4 to TRBJ1-1; D uncertain. The germline V gene encodes CDR1 SGHNT and CDR2 YYREEE (reference sequence). The CDR3 has 13 amino acids. The CDR3 reads CASSLVRNTKAFF. The CDR3 DNA reads TGTGCCAGCAGCTTGGTTCGGAACACTAAAGCTTTCTTT.

As regards this clonotype: An end of the junction differs from the germline gene, which may be a read error. The chain uses TRBV2 and TRBJ2-1; no reliable D call. CDR3 length: 11 residues. The germline V gene encodes CDR1 SNHLY and CDR2 FYNNEI. Here the CDR3 DNA reads TGTGCCATCAGAGTGAGCCTTGAGCAGCTCTTC. This gives the protein CAIRVSLEQLF.